The T cell receptor (beta chain) under discussion was sequenced for a study of PD-L1 blockade in urothelial cancer. Overall study context: Males with bladder-origin urothelial cancer constituted about nine tenths of the roughly 30 patients. Anywhere from 0 to 3 prior chemotherapy regimens had been received by patients.

Time point noted: pretreatment peripheral blood. In its sample, this clone was seen once. Germline V gene data show CDR1 as LNHDA and CDR2 as SQIVND (reference sequence). Unmatched junction bases numbered 13, after V lost 5 bases and J lost 1 base. CDR3 size: 20 residues. The protocol was immunoSEQ multiplex PCR, while the TCRdb copy is restricted to in-frame clones and leaves out a portion. This table has approximately 100,000 clones, about 89% appearing once. The chain combines TRBV19 with TRBJ2-3, with 15 nucleotides matching TRBD2. The origin of this receptor is a woman of 80 years or more with urothelial cancer. The specimen was PBMCs, collected around atezolizumab (anti-PD-L1) treatment. The CDR3 coding sequence is TGTGCCAGTAGTCTCCTTGCCGGGACTAGCGGGAGGACTCGCACAGATACGCAGTATTTT. It encodes CASSLLAGTSGRTRTDTQYF.